This T cell receptor beta chain was captured by sequencing in a study of cytomegalovirus exposure and HLA in healthy donors. This PCR relied on a set of 60 Vbeta primers and 13 Jbeta primers. Produced via immunoSEQ multiplex PCR; TCRdb's table is partial and in-frame only. This sample has approximately 140,000 clones; about three fifths occur once, and the top ten carry approximately 1.7%. CDR3 length: 14 amino acids. Germline CDR1 and CDR2: LNHDA and SQIVND (reference sequence). The V and J ends lost 6 bases and 0 bases respectively, with 9 bases between them. The receptor comes from a male donor in good health and CMV-seronegative. What was sequenced was PBMCs. The genes are TRBV19 and TRBJ1-3, with D hard to call. DNA for the CDR3: TGTGCCAGTAGCAGAGGAGCCTCTGGAAACACCATATATTTT. Amino acids: CASSRGASGNTIYF. Full variable domain (rest looked up from reference TRBV19 and TRBJ1-3): DGGITQSPKYLFRKEGQNVTLSCEQNLNHDAMYWYRQDPGQGLRLIYYSQIVNDFQKGDIAEGYSVSREKKESFPLTVTSAQKNPTAFYLCASSRGASGNTIYFGEGSWLTVV.